What follows is one TCR beta chain and its context. Antigen unknown. Other DNA sequences in this specimen translate into the identical CDR3. All of the donors resided in Nashville, Tennessee, and each was a Caucasian adult. The germline gives CDR1 SGHRS, CDR2 YFSETQ. V dropped 3 bases and J dropped 4; count of bases not matched to a gene: 3. CDR3 length equals 15 residues. This sample was taken from a study of shared clonotypes between healthy human individuals. Study findings and constraints: Sharing across four donors was highest in naive CD4 (around 5%) and lowest in memory CD8 (approximately 0.4%).

When replicate PCRs were run on sorted subsets, they used approximately 0.2 ug DNA, some 30,000 T cell genomes. Profiled with immunoSEQ multiplex PCR; TCRdb holds only in-frame clones, not every one. The sample consists of about 2.3 million clones, roughly 93% of them appearing once. V and J are TRBV5-1 and TRBJ2-1; 11 bases are a match to TRBD2. Sequenced sample: naive CD4+ T cells from PBMCs. Subset in this sample: CD45RA+ positively selected. This clonotype was obtained from a man aged 18 to 29 in good health. Some clones in this sample may be carry-over from other donors' samples. The CDR3 loop is CASSSGLAAYNEQFF. Written as DNA, the CDR3 is TGCGCCAGCAGCTCGGGACTAGCGGCATACAATGAGCAGTTCTTC.